This T cell receptor beta chain was recorded in a study of blood T cell repertoires in COVID-19. TCRdb's copy holds only in-frame clones and misses some; the assay was immunoSEQ multiplex PCR. The sample carries some 360,000 clones, about nine tenths recorded once. The germline V gene encodes CDR1 SGHRS and CDR2 YFSETQ. The CDR3 extends over 15 amino acids. V was trimmed by 0 bases and J by 5 bases, leaving 11 bases between them. The sequencing input was peripheral blood. This TCR came from a woman aged 60-70 years with COVID-19, enrolled during active disease. This sequence joins TRBV5-1 and TRBJ2-2; D may be TRBD2 (5 bases). CDR3 nucleotide sequence: TGCGCCAGCAGCTTGGCGGGGATCGGGACCGGGGAGCTGTTTTTT. Its translation is CASSLAGIGTGELFF.